The clone carrying this T cell receptor (beta chain) was counted many times. Antigen: not known. This record belongs to a study of metastatic and nonmetastatic thyroid tumors. Overall study context: Comparative analysis of repertoires was undertaken across blood and tumor or nodule tissue obtained from malignant and benign thyroid patients. Notes on the study in general: In blood and tumor, TCR beta diversity was reportedly significantly higher in malignant thyroid tumors than in benign nodules.

Germline lookup yields CDR1 SGHTA and CDR2 FQGNSA. V was shortened by 0 bases and J by 2 bases, with 7 bases between the two germline ends. The CDR3 covers 14 residues. None of the patients had undergone any treatment ahead of thyroid surgery. TCRdb re-called the PCR reads through MiXCR. The table has 50,000 to 60,000 clones, roughly 15% seen once; the top ten hold almost 3%. This rearrangement joins TRBV7-2 to TRBJ1-2; D is perhaps TRBD1 (5 bases). The clonotype comes from a female donor with papillary thyroid cancer or a benign thyroid nodule (not recorded which). Some clones in this sample may be carry-over from other donors' samples. What was sequenced was blood. The CDR3 DNA follows: TGTGCCAGCAGCTTAGCGGGGGTGAACTATGGCTACACCTTC. Amino acids: CASSLAGVNYGYTF.